Below, 30 T cell receptor beta chains from the same sample are listed, as sequenced in a study of shared clonotypes between healthy human individuals. Produced via immunoSEQ multiplex PCR; TCRdb's table is partial and in-frame only. The sample comprises around 2.5 million clones, more than 85% of which are singletons, and approximately 0.37% rests with the top ten. The sequenced material came from naive CD4+ T cells from PBMCs. Subset of the sample: CD45RA+ positively selected. Source of these receptors: a man aged 18 to 29 in good health. Some clones in this sample may be carry-over from other donors' samples.

The chain recombines TRBV7-8 with TRBJ1-5; 10 bases are shared with TRBD1. This CDR3 contains 15 residues. Germline trimming cut 4 bases from V and 4 bases from J; bases unmatched to any gene: 4. The germline V gene has CDR1 SGHVS and CDR2 FQNEAQ. The CDR3 nucleotides are TGTGCCAGCAGCTCCATGGGACAGGGGAATCAGCCCCAGCATTTT. Its protein is CASSSMGQGNQPQHF. The entire variable domain, with the rest obtained from reference TRBV7-8 and TRBJ1-5, is as follows: GAGVSQSPRYKVAKRGQDVALRCDPISGHVSLFWYQQALGQGPEFLTYFQNEAQLDKSGLPSDRFFAERPEGSVSTLKIQRTQQEDSAVYLCASSSMGQGNQPQHFGDGTRLSIL.

This clone was seen a handful of times. At the DNA level, this CDR3 is encoded by other sequences in the same sample as well. CDR3 residues: CASSTRETQYF. The CDR3, as DNA: TGTGCCAGTAGTACCCGGGAGACCCAGTACTTC. This chain links TRBV19 with TRBJ2-5; D is uncertain. Trimming removed 4 bases from V and 5 bases from J, with 5 bases in between. The germline V gene has CDR1 LNHDA and CDR2 SQIVND (reference sequence). The CDR3 consists of 11 residues.

This chain links TRBV15 with TRBJ2-7, with D tentatively TRBD1 (6 bases). The V gene's germline CDR1 is LNHNV and CDR2 YYDKDF (reference sequence). V lost 4 bases to trimming and J lost 3 bases, with 7 bases between them. The CDR3 runs to 12 residues. CDR3: CATSTDSYEQYF. The CDR3 DNA is TGTGCCACCAGCACGGACAGCTACGAGCAGTACTTC.

The CDR3 reads CASCSREGQGMLAIYF. CDR3 nucleotides: TGTGCCAGCTGCTCTCGAGAGGGACAGGGTATGCTCGCCATATATTTT. The J gene is TRBJ1-3, the V gene TRBV18, with 9 bases identical to TRBD1. Per the germline V gene, CDR1 is KGHSH and CDR2 is LQKENI. The CDR3 is 16 amino acids. Trimming at V came to 7 bases and at J to 11 bases, leaving 18 bases not matched to a gene.

The V and J genes are TRBV28 and TRBJ1-2, with a possible D match to TRBD1 (5 bases). Looked up from germline, CDR1 is MDHEN and CDR2 is SYDVKM. The CDR3 runs 15 residues. V was trimmed by 2 bases and J by 6 bases, leaving 16 bases between them. The CDR3 loop is CASSLTPGGKNGYTF. The CDR3 nucleotides read TGTGCCAGCAGTTTAACCCCGGGGGGTAAAAATGGCTACACCTTC.

As to this clone: A junction end diverges from the germline sequence, so it may reflect a read error. The chain recombines TRBV28 with TRBJ2-1; D may be TRBD1 (6 bases). CDR1 and CDR2 (germline): MDHEN, SYDVKM. CDR3 length: 13 amino acids. The CDR3 bases are TGTGCCAGCAGTCTAGGGGGTGTGGGGCAGGTGGTCTTC. Its translation is CASSLGGVGQVVF.

The count of this clone is one. The V gene is TRBV28, the J gene TRBJ2-5; 8 bases match TRBD2. TRBJ2-7 matches the DNA end more closely, so the J call is doubtful. The germline V gene has CDR1 MDHEN and CDR2 SYDVKM. The CDR3 runs 15 residues. CDR3 sequence: CASSPGGAVSYEQYF. In DNA form, the CDR3 reads TGTGCCAGCAGTCCCGGGGGGGCTGTCTCCTACGAGCAGTACTTC.

The chain uses TRBV6-4 and TRBJ1-2, with D tentatively TRBD1 (6 bases). V dropped 3 bases and J dropped 8 bases, with 19 bases sitting between them. The CDR3 has 15 amino acids. The germline V gene has CDR1 MRHNA and CDR2 SNTAGT. The CDR3 reads CASSETLRGVNGYTF. The CDR3 nucleotides read TGTGCCAGCAGTGAAACGCTCAGGGGTGTAAACGGCTACACCTTC.

The chain couples TRBV6-1 to TRBJ2-2; 10 positions match TRBD1. The CDR3 loop spans 15 amino acids. CDR1 and CDR2 from the germline V gene are MNHNS and SASEGT. Trimming took 6 bases from V and 0 from J; bases not matched to a gene: 1. CDR3 sequence (DNA): TGTGCCAGCAGGGACAGGGGGTCGAACACCGGGGAGCTGTTTTTT. It yields the protein CASRDRGSNTGELFF.

This rearrangement joins TRBV10-1 to TRBJ2-3; D gene unclear. The V gene's germline CDR1 is WNHNN and CDR2 SYGVQD (reference sequence). V lost 2 bases, J lost 4 bases, and 10 bases lay in between. The CDR3 consists of 14 residues. The CDR3 bases are TGCGCCAGCAGTGAGGGCCCGGCGGCAGATACGCAGTATTTT. This encodes CASSEGPAADTQYF.

The chain links TRBV11-3 to TRBJ2-1, with 9 bases matching TRBD2. J lost 5 bases, V lost 2 bases, and 7 bases had no gene match. Germline V gene sequence: CDR1 SGHNT, CDR2 YENEEA. This CDR3 comprises 16 residues. The CDR3 is CASSLSGGRENNEQFF. The CDR3 DNA sequence: TGTGCCAGCAGCTTAAGTGGCGGGAGGGAAAACAATGAGCAGTTCTTC. The full variable domain, completed using reference TRBV11-3 and TRBJ2-1, is EAGVVQSPRYKIIEKKQPVAFWCNPISGHNTLYWYLQNLGQGPELLIRYENEEAVDDSQLPKDRFSAERLKGVDSTLKIQPAELGDSAVYLCASSLSGGRENNEQFFGPGTRLTVL.

This clone came up once. J is TRBJ1-2 and V is TRBV28; D uncertain. In germline, CDR1 is MDHEN, CDR2 SYDVKM. The V gene lost 5 bases and the J gene lost 7 bases, with 11 bases spanning the gap. This CDR3 is built from 12 residues. In DNA, the CDR3 is TGTGCCAGCAGTGCCACCCCCCTTGGCTACACCTTC. Residues: CASSATPLGYTF.

This chain links TRBV25-1 with TRBJ1-2; 11 positions match TRBD1. CDR3 size: 16 residues. The V gene end was trimmed by 3 bases and the J gene end by 4 bases; junction bases not matched to a gene: 7. CDR1 is MGHDK and CDR2 is SYGVNS in the germline V gene. The CDR3 region has the DNA TGTGCCAGCAGTGATGGTGGGACAGGGGGTGTCTATGGCTACACCTTC. Translation: CASSDGGTGGVYGYTF.

V is TRBV6-1 and J is TRBJ1-2, with D tentatively TRBD1 (5 bases). CDR3 length: 15 residues. Trimming removed 3 bases at V and 2 bases at J, with 13 bases between. In germline, CDR1 is MNHNS, CDR2 SASEGT. The CDR3 spells CASSDELGRNYGYTF. DNA of the CDR3: TGTGCCAGCAGTGACGAACTGGGACGGAACTATGGCTACACCTTC.

The chain carries TRBV29-1 and TRBJ2-5; 12 bases are a match to TRBD2. Near its end, the DNA agrees better with TRBJ2-7, so the J call may be wrong. CDR1 and CDR2 (germline): SQVTM, ANQGSEA. This CDR3 contains 15 residues. Here the CDR3 reads CSVEKTGLAGHEQYF. In DNA, the CDR3 is TGCAGCGTTGAAAAAACTGGACTAGCGGGACACGAGCAGTACTTC.

This sequence joins TRBV29-1 and TRBJ1-1, with D tentatively TRBD1 (6 bases). V was shortened by 7 bases and J by 1 base, with 10 bases between the two germline ends. Germline CDR1 reads SQVTM; CDR2 reads ANQGSEA. CDR3 length equals 12 residues. CDR3 sequence (DNA): TGCAGCGCATTGACAGGGAACACTGAAGCTTTCTTT. Translating gives CSALTGNTEAFF.

A single count supports this clone. This chain connects TRBV28 to TRBJ2-1, with 10 bases that match TRBD2. The CDR3 runs to 12 residues. Looked up from germline, CDR1 is MDHEN and CDR2 is SYDVKM. CDR3 nucleotide sequence: TGTGGGACTAGCGGCCCCTACAATGAGCAGTTCTTC. It codes for CGTSGPYNEQFF.

Regarding this clone: Other DNA sequences in the sample encode the same CDR3. The J gene is TRBJ2-3, the V gene TRBV11-3, with 10 bases fitting TRBD2. J lost 2 bases, V lost 3 bases, and 5 bases had no gene match. The CDR3 is 16 amino acids. Germline loops: CDR1 SGHNT, CDR2 YENEEA. DNA of the CDR3: TGTGCCAGCAGCTTCGGACTAGCGGCTTCCACAGATACGCAGTATTTT. Residues: CASSFGLAASTDTQYF.

This chain connects TRBV11-3 to TRBJ2-1; D not certain. Germline V gives CDR1 SGHNT, CDR2 YENEEA. Trimming took off 4 bases at V and 10 bases at J, with 8 bases between the two ends. CDR3 size: 11 residues. The chain's CDR3 is CASSSYGEQFF. In DNA form, the CDR3 reads TGTGCCAGCAGCTCCTACGGCGAGCAGTTCTTC.

The chain recombines TRBV11-2 with TRBJ2-7; 7 nucleotides agree with TRBD1. The ends lost 5 bases at V and 4 bases at J; junction bases unmatched: 11. Germline CDR1 is SGHAT and CDR2 is FQNNGV. The CDR3 covers 15 residues. This chain's CDR3 is CASSRPGQRGYEQYF. The CDR3 region has the DNA TGTGCCAGCAGCCGTCCGGGACAGAGGGGATACGAGCAGTACTTC.

The chain carries TRBV18 and TRBJ1-5; TRBD1 matches 10 bases. CDR1 and CDR2 (germline): KGHSH, LQKENI. The ends lost 5 bases at V and 0 bases at J; junction bases unmatched: 7. The CDR3 loop spans 17 amino acids. The CDR3 region has the DNA TGTGCCAGCTCAGTGACAGGGGGCCCCTATAGCAATCAGCCCCAGCATTTT. Protein product: CASSVTGGPYSNQPQHF.

The sample holds one count of this clone. The V gene is TRBV7-9, the J gene TRBJ2-3, with D hard to call. This CDR3 contains 14 residues. Trimming removed 2 bases at V and 4 bases at J, with 10 bases between. CDR1 and CDR2 from the germline V gene are SEHNR and FQNEAQ (reference sequence). CDR3 DNA: TGTGCCAGCAGCTTATCGGATCCCGCAGATACGCAGTATTTT. Its protein product is CASSLSDPADTQYF. The full variable domain, completed using reference TRBV7-9 and TRBJ2-3, is DTGVSQNPRHKITKRGQNVTFRCDPISEHNRLYWYRQTLGQGPEFLTYFQNEAQLEKSRLLSDRFSAERPKGSFSTLEIQRTEQGDSAMYLCASSLSDPADTQYFGPGTRLTVL.

This clone was seen once. V gene TRBV30 combines with J gene TRBJ1-2, with D perhaps matching TRBD1 (5 bases). Germline loops: CDR1 GTSNPN, CDR2 SVGIG (reference sequence). There are 12 residues in the CDR3. V was cut by 0 bases and J by 8 bases, with 10 bases left in between. This CDR3 is CAWSVAGKGYTF. CDR3 DNA sequence: TGTGCCTGGAGTGTAGCAGGGAAAGGCTACACCTTC.

V usage is TRBV5-1 and J usage is TRBJ2-5; 9 bases fit TRBD2. CDR3 length: 18 amino acids. J lost 4 bases, V lost 0 bases, and 13 bases had no gene match. CDR1 is SGHRS, CDR2 YFSETQ, per germline. The DNA of the CDR3 is TGCGCCAGCAGCTTGGCCCGGTCTAGCGGGGAGCTAGTAGAGACCCAGTACTTC. Encoded protein: CASSLARSSGELVETQYF. The full variable domain, its missing parts supplied by reference TRBV5-1 and TRBJ2-5, is KAGVTQTPRYLIKTRGQQVTLSCSPISGHRSVSWYQQTPGQGLQFLFEYFSETQRNKGNFPGRFSGRQFSNSRSEMNVSTLELGDSALYLCASSLARSSGELVETQYFGPGTRLLVL.

This chain links TRBV6-6 with TRBJ1-1; no definite D call. V was cut by 0 bases and J by 1 base, with 6 bases left in between. This CDR3 has 14 amino acids. Germline V CDR1 and CDR2: MNHNY, SVGAGI (reference sequence). CDR3 residues: CASSYSSANTEAFF. CDR3 DNA sequence: TGTGCCAGCAGTTACTCTTCAGCGAACACTGAAGCTTTCTTT.

The chain has TRBV18 and TRBJ2-3; 7 bases are shared with TRBD1. Germline values: CDR1 KGHSH, CDR2 LQKENI. This CDR3 is 15 amino acids long. Germline trimming cut 3 bases from V and 3 bases from J; bases unmatched to any gene: 6. The DNA for the CDR3 is TGTGCCAGCTCACCGACAGGGAGACGGACAGATACGCAGTATTTT. Translating it yields CASSPTGRRTDTQYF.

As to this clone: Other DNA sequences of this sample code for an identical CDR3. The rearrangement joins TRBV5-1 to TRBJ2-1; 8 nucleotides align to TRBD2. CDR3 length equals 14 residues. In germline, CDR1 is SGHRS, CDR2 YFSETQ. Trimming removed 5 bases from V and 5 bases from J; junction bases left unmatched: 6. CDR3 loop: CASSLVAGNNEQFF. In DNA form, the CDR3 reads TGCGCCAGCAGTTTAGTAGCGGGAAACAATGAGCAGTTCTTC.

The V gene is TRBV2, the J gene TRBJ1-1; 8 bases align to TRBD1. Germline V gene sequence: CDR1 SNHLY, CDR2 FYNNEI. Trimming at V came to 1 base and at J to 5 bases, leaving 12 bases not matched to a gene. The length of the CDR3 is 17 residues. CDR3 residues: CASSEGDRPTGKTEAFF. For the CDR3, the DNA is TGTGCCAGCAGTGAAGGGGACAGGCCAACGGGGAAGACTGAAGCTTTCTTT.

The chain employs TRBV19 and TRBJ2-7; no firm D call. CDR3 length equals 11 residues. The germline V gene encodes CDR1 LNHDA and CDR2 SQIVND (reference sequence). V lost 8 bases, J lost 3 bases, and 8 bases lay in between. The CDR3 region has the DNA TGTGCCAGTGGGGTAGGCTACGAGCAGTACTTC. Translating it yields CASGVGYEQYF.

About this clone: The sample holds other DNA sequences that translate to the same CDR3. The chain has TRBV5-1 and TRBJ2-3; the D gene is possibly TRBD1 (5 bases). The germline V and J ends were trimmed by 4 bases and 1 base, with 10 bases remaining between them. Germline-derived CDR1 and CDR2 are SGHRS and YFSETQ. The CDR3 is 14 amino acids. CDR3 sequence reads: CASSLQGGTDTQYF. CDR3 in DNA: TGCGCCAGCAGCCTTCAAGGGGGCACAGATACGCAGTATTTT.